These 32 T cell receptor beta chains originate from one sample sequenced in a study of cytomegalovirus exposure and HLA in healthy donors. This table comes from immunoSEQ multiplex PCR, and its TCRdb copy is limited to in-frame clones, with some not included. The sample yields roughly 130,000 clones, about 87% seen once. The source material was PBMCs. Receptors originate from a woman in her thirties in good health and CMV-seropositive.

The chain employs TRBV28 and TRBJ2-7; 9 bases are shared with TRBD2. J was trimmed by 6 bases and V by 2 bases; bases with no gene match: 5. Germline lookup yields CDR1 MDHEN and CDR2 SYDVKM. This CDR3 region has 14 residues. CDR3 amino acids: CASSLKRGAGEQYF. CDR3 DNA: TGTGCCAGCAGTTTAAAGCGGGGGGCGGGCGAGCAGTACTTC.

This sequence joins TRBV7-9 and TRBJ2-7; D is undetermined. V was trimmed by 5 bases and J by 7 bases, leaving 21 bases between them. Germline V gives CDR1 SEHNR, CDR2 FQNEAQ (reference sequence). The CDR3 has 15 amino acids. This CDR3 reads CASSQLIGSLEEQYF. For the CDR3, the DNA is TGTGCCAGCAGCCAACTCATCGGGTCGTTGGAAGAGCAGTACTTC.

This sequence joins TRBV28 and TRBJ2-1; D is perhaps TRBD1 (6 bases). Germline CDR1 MDHEN, CDR2 SYDVKM. V was clipped by 7 bases and J by 3 bases, with 10 bases between them. The CDR3 extends over 13 amino acids. CDR3 protein: CASKGDGYNEQFF. The DNA for the CDR3 is TGTGCCAGCAAGGGGGACGGCTACAATGAGCAGTTCTTC.

The chain employs TRBV28 and TRBJ1-1; TRBD1 matches 7 bases. CDR1 and CDR2 (germline): MDHEN, SYDVKM. Trimming removed 5 bases from V and 7 bases from J; junction bases left unmatched: 7. The CDR3 is made up of 13 amino acids. The CDR3 nucleotides are TGTGCCAGCAGTGCGGGACAGCCGTTTGAAGCTTTCTTT. This gives the protein CASSAGQPFEAFF.

V is TRBV13 and J is TRBJ2-1, with 10 bases that match TRBD2. This CDR3 has 16 amino acids. V dropped 5 bases and J dropped 2; count of bases not matched to a gene: 6. From germline, CDR1 is PRHDT and CDR2 FYEKMQ (reference sequence). CDR3 in amino acids: CASSPLAGPAYNEQFF. The CDR3 DNA sequence: TGTGCCAGCAGCCCACTAGCGGGGCCGGCCTACAATGAGCAGTTCTTC.

This clone was detected only once. V and J are TRBV18 and TRBJ2-2, with TRBD1 matching over 11 bases. V trimming: 3 bases; J trimming: 1 base; junction bases outside the gene matches: 10. Germline CDR1 reads KGHSH; CDR2 reads LQKENI. The CDR3 contains 19 residues. CDR3: CASSPRRTGGQKNTGELFF. CDR3 coding DNA: TGTGCCAGCTCACCCCGCCGGACAGGGGGCCAAAAGAACACCGGGGAGCTGTTTTTT.

This clone was found once. In DNA form, the CDR3 reads TGTGCCATCGCCCGCTCCAGCGGCTACGAGCAGTACTTC. Translating gives CAIARSSGYEQYF. This chain joins TRBV10-3 and TRBJ2-7; maybe TRBD2 (5 bases). CDR3 length: 13 amino acids. V was shortened by 8 bases and J by 3 bases, with 14 bases between the two germline ends. Germline V gene sequence: CDR1 ENHRY, CDR2 SYGVKD.

The chain employs TRBV11-1 and TRBJ1-2; no clear D. This CDR3 spans 14 amino acids. Trimming removed 4 bases from V and 3 bases from J, with 12 bases in between. Per germline, CDR1 SGHAT and CDR2 FQDESV (reference sequence). The CDR3 region is CASSYRRGYYGYTF. CDR3 bases: TGTGCCAGCAGCTACCGCCGCGGGTACTATGGCTACACCTTC.

The chain couples TRBV29-1 to TRBJ2-7, with D tentatively TRBD1 (5 bases). Trimming left V 4 bases short and J 3 bases short, with 7 bases between. Germline V gives CDR1 SQVTM, CDR2 ANQGSEA. The CDR3 is 11 residues long. CDR3 nucleotide sequence: TGCAGCGTTGTGCAGGGCTACGAGCAGTACTTC. Its protein is CSVVQGYEQYF.

The V and J genes are TRBV5-4 and TRBJ2-6; no clear D gene. V gave up 2 bases and J gave up 0 bases, with 3 bases separating them. This CDR3 region has 14 residues. Germline V gives CDR1 SGHNT, CDR2 YYREEE (reference sequence). CDR3 protein: CASSFSSGANVLTF. CDR3 coding DNA: TGTGCCAGCAGCTTCTCCTCTGGGGCCAACGTCCTGACTTTC.

The V and J genes are TRBV5-1 and TRBJ2-2; 8 positions agree with TRBD2. This CDR3 comprises 19 residues. Germline CDR1 is SGHRS and CDR2 is YFSETQ. J was trimmed by 2 bases and V by 1 base; bases with no gene match: 13. CDR3 bases: TGCGCCAGCAGCTTGCGGCCCGCGGGCGGGGGGCTCAACACCGGGGAGCTGTTTTTT. Protein: CASSLRPAGGGLNTGELFF.

This chain's CDR3 is CASSVSPYDSVHQPQHF. The CDR3 coding sequence is TGTGCCAGCAGCGTGAGCCCCTACGACAGCGTCCATCAGCCCCAGCATTTT. V gene TRBV9 combines with J gene TRBJ1-5; D is possibly TRBD1 (5 bases). The CDR3 contains 17 residues. From germline, CDR1 is SGDLS and CDR2 YYNGEE. V was trimmed by 2 bases and J by 5 bases, leaving 20 bases between them.

The chain has TRBV2 and TRBJ1-5; the D is unclear. The CDR3 covers 15 residues. Germline CDR1 SNHLY, CDR2 FYNNEI. Trimming pared 8 bases from V and 0 bases from J, leaving 14 bases between. CDR3 DNA: TGTGCCAGCGCCCGGTTAGTAAATAGCAATCAGCCCCAGCATTTT. Translating gives CASARLVNSNQPQHF. Full variable domain (remainder filled in from reference TRBV2 and TRBJ1-5): EPEVTQTPSHQVTQMGQEVILRCVPISNHLYFYWYRQILGQKVEFLVSFYNNEISEKSEIFDDQFSVERPDGSNFTLKIRSTKLEDSAMYFCASARLVNSNQPQHFGDGTRLSIL.

CDR3 nucleotide sequence: TGCGCCAGCAGCTTGGATACCAGGAAGGACTACGAGCAGTACTTC. Amino acid sequence: CASSLDTRKDYEQYF. This chain joins TRBV5-1 and TRBJ2-7; D not resolved. The V end lost 0 bases, the J end lost 3 bases, and 13 bases lay between the germline ends. This CDR3 has 15 amino acids. Germline V lookup: CDR1 SGHRS, CDR2 YFSETQ.

A few counts support this clone. The chain has TRBV13 and TRBJ1-1; possibly TRBD1 for D (6 bases). The CDR3 runs 14 residues. The V end was cut by 4 bases, the J end by 5 bases, with 14 bases between. CDR1 PRHDT and CDR2 FYEKMQ come from the germline V gene (reference sequence). The DNA for the CDR3 is TGTGCCAGCAGCTACACAGGGCAGGAGACTGAAGCTTTCTTT. This codes for CASSYTGQETEAFF.

The V gene is TRBV14, the J gene TRBJ1-1; 8 bases line up with TRBD1. Trimming took 1 base from V and 4 from J; bases not matched to a gene: 17. The germline V gene encodes CDR1 SGHDN and CDR2 FVKESK. This CDR3 has 19 residues. For the CDR3, the DNA is TGTGCCAGCAGCCAAGTGACAGGGGTGGGTAGAGCGTTAGGCACTGAAGCTTTCTTT. This gives the protein CASSQVTGVGRALGTEAFF. Based on the CDR3 plus reference TRBV14 and TRBJ1-1, the full variable domain is EAGVTQFPSHSVIEKGQTVTLRCDPISGHDNLYWYRRVMGKEIKFLLHFVKESKQDESGMPNNRFLAERTGGTYSTLKVQPAELEDSGVYFCASSQVTGVGRALGTEAFFGQGTRLTVV.

The rearrangement uses TRBV28 and TRBJ2-7, with 8 bases matching TRBD2. CDR3 length: 15 amino acids. Germline CDR1 and CDR2: MDHEN and SYDVKM. V lost 5 bases and J lost 2; bases outside the gene matches: 8. The CDR3 DNA sequence: TGTGCCAGCAGTCACCCTCCCGGGAGGGCCTACGAGCAGTACTTC. Translating it yields CASSHPPGRAYEQYF.

This clone has just a few counts. This chain uses TRBV6-1 with TRBJ2-2; D might be TRBD1 (5 bases). This CDR3 has 16 residues. Trimming left V 2 bases short and J 3 bases short, with 13 bases between. Germline V gene sequence: CDR1 MNHNS, CDR2 SASEGT. The CDR3 loop is CASSEIAGFDTGELFF. The CDR3 nucleotides are TGTGCCAGCAGTGAAATTGCAGGGTTCGACACCGGGGAGCTGTTTTTT.

The gene calls are TRBV7-6 and TRBJ2-1; TRBD2 aligns across 9 bases. The CDR3 covers 17 residues. Germline-derived CDR1 and CDR2 are SGHVS and FNYEAQ. V lost 1 base, J lost 1 base, and 5 bases stayed unmatched. In nucleotides, the CDR3 is TGTGCCAGCAGCTTAGGAAGCGGGAGGTCTTCCTACAATGAGCAGTTCTTC. Translated: CASSLGSGRSSYNEQFF.

This clone appeared a single time. The chain joins TRBV6-4 to TRBJ1-3; 10 bases fit TRBD1. From germline, CDR1 is MRHNA and CDR2 SNTAGT. Trimming cost V 6 bases and J 2 bases; bases outside gene matches: 4. The CDR3 extends over 15 amino acids. The CDR3 nucleotides are TGTGCCAGCAGCGGACAGGGGGTAGCTGGAAACACCATATATTTT. Its protein is CASSGQGVAGNTIYF.

This clone was seen a handful of times. V gene TRBV11-2 combines with J gene TRBJ2-2; D remains unclear. CDR1 and CDR2 from the germline V gene are SGHAT and FQNNGV. Deletions cut 2 bases from V and 0 bases from J, with 7 bases between. There are 15 residues in the CDR3. The CDR3: CASSLFAANTGELFF. DNA for the CDR3: TGTGCCAGCAGCTTATTCGCAGCGAACACCGGGGAGCTGTTTTTT.

This clone is a singleton in its sample. The chain is built from TRBV11-2 and TRBJ2-7; no reliable D call. V was trimmed by 0 bases and J by 6 bases, leaving 6 bases between them. From germline, CDR1 is SGHAT and CDR2 FQNNGV. This CDR3 has 12 residues. The CDR3 protein is CASSLDNFEQYF. For the CDR3, the DNA is TGTGCCAGCAGCTTAGATAATTTCGAGCAGTACTTC.

The rearrangement joins TRBV7-2 to TRBJ2-7; TRBD1 agrees at 8 bases. The CDR3 length is 13 residues. CDR1 and CDR2 from the germline V gene are SGHTA and FQGNSA. The ends lost 6 bases at V and 6 bases at J; junction bases unmatched: 7. DNA of the CDR3: TGTGCCAGCAGAGATTACAGGGGGAGCGAGCAGTACTTC. Amino acids: CASRDYRGSEQYF.

J is TRBJ2-7 and V is TRBV28; TRBD1 is a possible D gene (5 bases). Germline V CDR1 and CDR2: MDHEN, SYDVKM. Deletions cut 3 bases from V and 1 base from J, with 16 bases between. The CDR3 extends over 16 amino acids. The CDR3 DNA sequence: TGTGCCAGCAGTTTGGGAAGGCAGGGATCTTCCTACGAGCAGTACTTC. Protein: CASSLGRQGSSYEQYF.

This clone occurred once. The chain is built from TRBV7-2 and TRBJ2-1, with D hard to call. The germline V and J ends were trimmed by 2 bases and 7 bases, with 3 bases remaining between them. CDR3 length: 11 amino acids. Germline-derived CDR1 and CDR2 are SGHTA and FQGNSA. CDR3 in DNA: TGTGCCAGCAGCTTATTAAATGAGCAGTTCTTC. Residues: CASSLLNEQFF.

V and J are TRBV7-9 and TRBJ2-5, with D maybe TRBD1 (6 bases). The CDR3 extends over 13 amino acids. The ends were cut back, 5 bases at V and 5 bases at J, with 12 bases in the middle. CDR1 and CDR2 from the germline V gene are SEHNR and FQNEAQ (reference sequence). The CDR3 DNA reads as TGTGCCAGCAGCGGCAGGGGCGTGGAGACCCAGTACTTC. It specifies CASSGRGVETQYF.

The V and J genes are TRBV5-4 and TRBJ2-2, with D unresolved. Germline CDR1 and CDR2: SGHNT and YYREEE (reference sequence). There are 14 residues in the CDR3. V dropped 5 bases and J dropped 3 bases, with 11 bases sitting between them. The DNA of the CDR3 is TGTGCCAGCAGTCGCCTTACGGACACCGGGGAGCTGTTTTTT. It translates to CASSRLTDTGELFF. Variable domain in full (rest from reference TRBV5-4 and TRBJ2-2): ETGVTQSPTHLIKTRGQQVTLRCSSQSGHNTVSWYQQALGQGPQFIFQYYREEENGRGNFPPRFSGLQFPNYSSELNVNALELDDSALYLCASSRLTDTGELFFGEGSRLTVL.

The chain combines TRBV7-3 with TRBJ2-3; 8 positions agree with TRBD1. This CDR3 region has 16 residues. J lost 3 bases, V lost 2 bases, and 7 bases had no gene match. From germline, CDR1 is SGHTA and CDR2 FQGTGA. CDR3 residues: CASSLASGGITDTQYF. The CDR3 nucleotides are TGTGCCAGCAGCTTAGCTTCAGGGGGCATAACAGATACGCAGTATTTT.

The chain has TRBV5-6 and TRBJ1-2; TRBD1 is a possible D gene (6 bases). The CDR3 contains 13 residues. Trimming stripped 4 bases from V and 4 bases from J, with 11 bases between. The V gene's germline CDR1 is SGHDT and CDR2 YYEEEE. The CDR3 nucleotides read TGTGCCAGCAGCACCGGACAGACCTATGGCTACACCTTC. Its translation is CASSTGQTYGYTF.

The rearrangement uses TRBV15 and TRBJ2-7; the D gene is possibly TRBD1 (5 bases). The ends were cut back, 3 bases at V and 0 bases at J, with 12 bases in the middle. Germline CDR1 is LNHNV and CDR2 is YYDKDF (reference sequence). This CDR3 comprises 15 residues. The CDR3 DNA follows: TGTGCCACCAGCAGGGATACCGACAGCTCCTACGAGCAGTACTTC. It translates to CATSRDTDSSYEQYF.

The chain recombines TRBV11-3 with TRBJ2-7; TRBD1 matches 10 bases. The CDR3 consists of 13 residues. From germline, CDR1 is SGHNT and CDR2 YENEEA. J lost 3 bases, V lost 11 bases, and 7 bases had no gene match. In DNA, the CDR3 is TGTGCCGGACCCCGGGACAGGGGCTACGAGCAGTACTTC. Amino acid sequence: CAGPRDRGYEQYF.

This clone was counted a single time. The chain links TRBV28 to TRBJ2-7, with a possible D match to TRBD1 (6 bases). Trimming cost V 6 bases and J 6 bases, with 21 bases left between them. The CDR3 contains 15 residues. Germline loops: CDR1 MDHEN, CDR2 SYDVKM. This CDR3 reads CASRPGQTISSEQYF. CDR3 DNA: TGTGCCAGCAGACCGGGACAAACCATATCGAGCGAGCAGTACTTC.